This entry describes one T cell receptor beta chain. This receptor's antigen is unknown. Base qualities are not recorded, but no much larger clone differs from it by a single base. Collaborating institutions collected whole blood in K2EDTA tubes following their own protocols. For TCRbeta analysis, collaborators shipped samples in one of three forms: frozen whole blood, isolated PBMCs, or DNA extracted from either of those sample types. TCRbeta CDR3 regions were amplified from genomic DNA by means of the immunoSEQ Assay, a bias-controlled multiplex PCR. Per the original workflow: The number of nucleated cells in each sample was estimated by amplification of reference gene primers within the assay. Sequence reads were collapsed and filtered to measure the absolute abundance of every unique TCRbeta CDR3 rearrangement. Productive Simpson clonality was computed per sample as the square root of Simpson's diversity index over productive rearrangements. Imported from immuneACCESS, the table was reduced by TCRdb to in-frame sequences with V and J called. These copies leave out some clones; in studies compared against another copy, an unresolved V gene accounts for under half, and the cause of the remainder is not known. The V and J calls and the clone size are those of that table, but D and trimming were determined from the DNA. The table for this sample lists over 150,000 clones; roughly 80% of them were counted only once. The ten largest account for about 31% of the sample.

This specimen belongs to a study of blood T cell repertoires in COVID-19 (dated by TCRdb to about 2020). Some background on the complete study: Samples from collaborators originated in the United States, Italy and Spain and spanned both the acute and convalescent phases of COVID-19. The prospective study material was composed of cDNA or gDNA derived from T cells, B-cell-depleted T cells, or PBMCs. The dataset comprised deeply sampled blood TCRbeta repertoires from subjects exposed to, actively infected with, or recovered from COVID-19. The repertoires were made available in a free public database intended to serve as a resource for research on the immune response to SARS-CoV-2. The samples were drawn from two sources: the first 160 participants of the ongoing ImmuneRACE study, and 1,000 to 1,500 subjects contributed by 6 global collaborators. The sample metadata nearly always contained a de-identified subject ID, COVID-19 status, age in years and sex. Where HLA class I and class II types were available, the types were taken from metadata supplied by the sample provider, not from assay-based typing.

The CDR3 runs 14 residues from the cysteine to the phenylalanine. The sequence is cut down to CDR3 DNA, 42 bases in frame from base 1. The germline V gene gives CDR1 as SNHLY and CDR2 as FYNNEI. V was cut back by 3 bases and J by 4 bases, leaving a gap of 10 bases between them. Results the study describes overall, beyond this receptor: How much clinical and demographic metadata was included differed by source and by participant, and the metadata was provided uncurated.

This chain is built from TRBV2 and TRBJ1-5; the D gene is perhaps TRBD1, from 5 matching bases. The source material was peripheral blood. This receptor was identified in a woman aged 55-69 years with acute or convalescent COVID-19. The CDR3 has the sequence CASSDTGENQPQHF. The bases are TGTGCCAGCAGTGATACGGGGGAAAATCAGCCCCAGCATTTT.